In this sample, the clone carrying this T cell receptor beta chain turned up many times. Its antigen remains unknown. It was 5'RACE with constant-segment primers that produced the TCR alpha and TCR beta cDNA libraries, which carried sample barcodes and UMIs. Each CDR3 protein is one row after TCRdb ran MiXCR on the 5' RACE reads. The sample holds 25,000 to 35,000 distinct CDR3 sequences; 12% are singletons and the top ten take about 16%. The data stem from a study of T-cell memory formation after mild COVID-19. In the study overall: TCR clusters largely stayed donor specific.

Study-wide results and limits: Clonal second-wave expansions that peaked on day 37 had unconfirmed SARS-CoV-2 specificity. Clones that contracted from day 15 to 85 had balanced CD4/CD8; later expanders were CD4+ biased.

The CDR3 sequence is 13 residues long. V gave up 6 bases and J gave up 6 bases; unmatched junction bases: 6. The germline V gene encodes CDR1 KGHSH and CDR2 LQKENI. This TCR was recovered from an adult woman who had mild COVID-19 (a few samples of this study predate the infection). Cell type and time point are not known. The specimen was PBMCs or a T cell subset sorted from them (not recorded which). The chain is built from TRBV18 and TRBJ2-7; 9 bases line up with TRBD1. CDR3 sequence reads: CASSLDRGSEQYF. CDR3 nucleotides: TGTGCCAGCTCCCTGGACAGGGGTAGCGAGCAGTACTTC.